This T cell receptor beta chain was found in a study of T cell repertoires in cytomegalovirus infection. Study background: CMV epitopes used comprised recently identified HLA-C-restricted ones and well-studied HLA-B-restricted ones. Public TCR beta signatures were indicative of both CMV infection and a matching HLA type.

MiXCR, run by TCRdb on the reads, gives a single entry per CDR3 protein. The profile shows about 890,000 distinct CDR3 sequences, less than 35% of them singletons. The CDR3 has 17 amino acids. CDR1 SGHRS and CDR2 YFSETQ come from the germline V gene. V lost 4 bases to trimming and J lost 6 bases, with 23 bases between them. Of note for this clonotype: Its antigen is currently unknown.

Study-level findings and limits: HLA-C-restricted, CMV-specific TCR beta clonotypes were dominant ex vivo. The cumulative frequency of public TCR beta families distinguished individuals who carried CMV together with the relevant HLA.

This sequence joins TRBV5-1 and TRBJ2-1, with TRBD2 as a possible D gene (6 bases). The source of this sequence is a human donor in good health (CMV status not recorded). Some clones in this sample may be carry-over from other donors' samples. Sequenced here: cultured CD8+ T cells from PBMCs, sampled from culture after CMV antigen stimulation. The CDR3 protein is CASSGASLATASNEQFF. The CDR3 DNA is TGCGCCAGCAGCGGGGCCTCCCTAGCGACCGCGAGCAATGAGCAGTTCTTC.